A selection of T cell receptor beta chains follows, all from one sample in a study of T-cell reconstitution after alpha-beta-depleted transplantation in children. TCRdb re-derived calls from the PCR reads in MiXCR, one entry per CDR3 protein. The table has some 460,000 distinct CDR3 sequences, roughly 16% seen once. The material was PBMCs, mostly from graft donor cells, obtained 360 days after TCRalphabeta/CD19-depleted stem cell transplant. The receptors stem from a boy in the first two years of life who had a stem cell transplant for Wiskott-Aldrich syndrome, so the T cells may come from the graft donor. The conserved cysteine and the conserved F or W are not part of the CDR3 here.

v_call	j_call	cdr3_aa
TRBV20-1	TRBJ2-1	SARATVIRYNEQF
TRBV15	TRBJ2-7	ATSRDPIGGDEQY
TRBV12-3/TRBV12-4	TRBJ1-4	ASSLWGPSNEKLF
TRBV7-8	TRBJ1-3	ASSLAGPLSGNTIY
TRBV15	TRBJ2-2	ATSGSPGTARKELF
TRBV20-1	TRBJ2-1	CARDLATGGSYNEQF
TRBV20-1	TRBJ2-1	SALDSTAYNEQF
TRBV9	TRBJ2-1	ASSVIREGSYNEQF
TRBV9	TRBJ2-5	ASSVGGALETQY
TRBV9	TRBJ2-5	ASSEGGGTQETQY
TRBV21-1	TRBJ2-5	ASTLLGRERETQY
TRBV20-1	TRBJ2-5	SASRQGRETQY
TRBV12-3/TRBV12-4	TRBJ2-1	ASSLLLAPEQF